A single sample gave rise to the 5 T cell receptor beta chains below, sequenced in a study of TIL therapy for anti-PD-1-resistant metastatic lung cancer. Sequencing used immunoSEQ v3. Libraries were prepared by immunoSEQ multiplex PCR; TCRdb keeps only in-frame clonotypes and omits some of them. The profile shows 60,000 or so clones, around 69% of them singletons. Time point defined: pre-treatment sample, taken before nivolumab and TIL therapy. Specimen: blood, collected at baseline. The receptors shown here come from a person between 25 and 80 years old with non-small cell lung cancer.

This clone showed up just once. The chain links TRBV7-9 to TRBJ2-5; tentatively, D is TRBD1 (5 bases). The germline V gene has CDR1 SEHNR and CDR2 FQNEAQ (reference sequence). Trimming stripped 5 bases from V and 11 bases from J, with 18 bases between. This CDR3 has 13 residues. The CDR3 sequence is CASSTTQDSPQYF. The DNA for the CDR3 is TGTGCCAGCAGCACGACCCAAGACAGTCCTCAGTACTTC.

The chain employs TRBV6-9 and TRBJ2-5; 7 bases are a match to TRBD1. The CDR3 contains 15 residues. With V trimmed by 2 bases and J by 5 bases, 8 bases remained unmatched. The germline CDR1 and CDR2 sequences are MNHGY and SVAAGI. The CDR3: CASSYTGQVRETQYF. CDR3 DNA: TGTGCCAGCAGTTATACCGGACAGGTTCGGGAGACCCAGTACTTC.

This clone has only one observation. The chain carries TRBV21-1 and TRBJ2-1; no DNA check was done on the table's D call, TRBD2. TRBV21-1 is designated a pseudogene. This CDR3 is built from 12 residues. The CDR3 here is CASMGGVHEQFF. CDR3 nucleotide sequence: TGTGCCAGCATGGGGGGAGTCCATGAGCAGTTCTTC.

This sequence joins TRBV6-1 and TRBJ1-1, with a weak D call TRBD1 (6 bases). V dropped 4 bases and J dropped 6 bases, with 15 bases sitting between them. Germline CDR1 is MNHNS and CDR2 is SASEGT. CDR3 length equals 14 residues. Here the CDR3 reads CASSVKTGISEAFF. DNA for the CDR3: TGTGCCAGCAGTGTAAAAACAGGGATCTCTGAAGCTTTCTTT.

The chain combines TRBV7-8 with TRBJ1-6, with TRBD1 as a possible D gene (6 bases). The germline V gene has CDR1 SGHVS and CDR2 FQNEAQ. V was trimmed by 0 bases and J by 9 bases, leaving 12 bases between them. The CDR3 consists of 15 residues. In DNA, the CDR3 is TGTGCCAGCAGCTTAGCTGTCAGGGGAAGTTCACCCCTCCACTTT. Translated, it gives CASSLAVRGSSPLHF.